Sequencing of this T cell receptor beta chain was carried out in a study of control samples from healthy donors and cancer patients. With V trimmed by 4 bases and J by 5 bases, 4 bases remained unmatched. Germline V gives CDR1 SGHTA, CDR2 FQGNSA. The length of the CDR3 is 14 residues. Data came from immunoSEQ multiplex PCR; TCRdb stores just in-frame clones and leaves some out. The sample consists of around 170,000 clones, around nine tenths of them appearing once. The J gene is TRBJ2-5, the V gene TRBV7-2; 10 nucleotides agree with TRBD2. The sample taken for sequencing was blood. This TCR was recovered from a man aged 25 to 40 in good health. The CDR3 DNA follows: TGTGCCAGCAGCTCAACTAGCGGGGTCGAGACCCAGTACTTC. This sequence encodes CASSSTSGVETQYF.